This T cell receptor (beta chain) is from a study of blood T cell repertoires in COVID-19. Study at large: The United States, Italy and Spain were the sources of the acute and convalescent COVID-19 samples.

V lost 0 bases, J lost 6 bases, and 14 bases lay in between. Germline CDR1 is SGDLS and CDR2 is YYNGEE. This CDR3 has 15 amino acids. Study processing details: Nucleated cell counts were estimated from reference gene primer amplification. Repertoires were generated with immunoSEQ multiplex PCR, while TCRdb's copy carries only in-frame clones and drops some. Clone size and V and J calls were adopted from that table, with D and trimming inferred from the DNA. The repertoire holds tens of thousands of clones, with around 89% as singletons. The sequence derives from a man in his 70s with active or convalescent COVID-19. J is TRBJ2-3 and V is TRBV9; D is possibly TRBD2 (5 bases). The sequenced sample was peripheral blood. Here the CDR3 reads CASSVGGASIDTQYF. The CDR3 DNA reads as TGTGCCAGCAGCGTAGGTGGAGCTAGCATCGATACGCAGTATTTT.